Listed below are T cell receptor beta chains from one sample, sequenced in a study of OX40 agonist ivuxolimab in advanced cancers. TCRdb's table, derived via immunoSEQ multiplex PCR, lists solely in-frame clones and lacks some. The sample gives approximately 100,000 clones, 75% to 95% of which show up once; about 0.31% is in the top ten. The specimen comprised CD4+ or CD8+ T cells sorted from blood, sampled in a trial of the OX40 agonist ivuxolimab. The receptors here all came from an adult with an advanced solid tumor such as melanoma, head and neck, liver or kidney cancer. The CDR3 runs from the conserved cysteine through the conserved F or W. The D gene is left open where the match is weak. Size is omitted from some rows. Given values are once, few, many or a class for expanded clones.

clone size | J gene | V gene | D gene | CDR3 DNA | CDR3 protein
- | TRBJ1-5 | TRBV28 | - | TGTGCCAGCAGTTTATCACAGGTAGGACAGCCCCAGCATTTT | CASSLSQVGQPQHF
- | TRBJ2-5 | TRBV10-3 | TRBD2 | TGTGCCATCAGTCCTAGCGGGAGGGTAGAGACCCAGTACTTC | CAISPSGRVETQYF
- | TRBJ1-1 | TRBV13 | - | TGTGCCAGCAGCTTAGGTCCACAGGGCAGTGGCACTGAAGCTTTCTTT | CASSLGPQGSGTEAFF
- | TRBJ1-5 | TRBV6-1 | - | TGTGCCAGCAACTCTCAGGGCTTGAGTCAGCCCCAGCATTTT | CASNSQGLSQPQHF
- | TRBJ2-7 | TRBV13 | TRBD1 | TGTGCCAGCAGTTACACCGGGACAGGGTTCTACGAGCAGTACTTC | CASSYTGTGFYEQYF
once | TRBJ1-3 | TRBV5-4 | - | TGTGCCAGCAGCTCCCGGACAAGTGGAAACACCATATATTTT | CASSSRTSGNTIYF
- | TRBJ2-3 | TRBV28 | - | TGTGCCAGCAGTTCTAGGACCCCAGATACGCAGTATTTT | CASSSRTPDTQYF
- | TRBJ2-7 | TRBV7-8 | TRBD1 | TGTGCCAGCAGAAGGGGACAGAACTACGAGCAGTACTTC | CASRRGQNYEQYF
- | TRBJ2-1 | TRBV4-1 | TRBD2 | TGCGCCAGCAGCCAAGATTATAGCGGGTCTTACAATGAGCAGTTCTTC | CASSQDYSGSYNEQFF
once | TRBJ2-1 | TRBV5-1 | TRBD2 | TGCGCCAGCAGTCAAAGTAGCGGGACGTCCTACAATGAGCAGTTCTTC | CASSQSSGTSYNEQFF
- | TRBJ1-2 | TRBV9 | - | TGTGCCAGCAGCGTAGGGATTAACTATGGCTACACCTTC | CASSVGINYGYTF
- | TRBJ2-7 | TRBV28 | TRBD1 | TGTGCCAGCAGTTTCAGCGGGACAGGGAACTACGAGCAGTACTTC | CASSFSGTGNYEQYF
once | TRBJ2-7 | TRBV7-3 | - | TGTGCCAGCAGCTTAGGGCCCCACTCCGAGCAGTACTTC | CASSLGPHSEQYF
- | TRBJ1-1 | TRBV7-8 | TRBD1 | TGTGCCAGCAGCTCCAGACAGACAGGGGGCGCGGGTGAAGCTTTCTTT | CASSSRQTGGAGEAFF
- | TRBJ1-2 | TRBV20-1 | TRBD1 | TGCAGTGCAACCACAGGGGTTGGCTACACCTTC | CSATTGVGYTF
- | TRBJ2-2 | TRBV27 | TRBD2 | TGTGCCAGCAGTTTATACTTACTAGCGGGAGTTCCCGGGGAGCTGTTTTTT | CASSLYLLAGVPGELFF
- | TRBJ2-1 | TRBV6-5 | TRBD1 | TGTGCCAGCAGCCTCGACAGGGGGCCGGCCAATGAGCAGTTCTTC | CASSLDRGPANEQFF
- | TRBJ2-3 | TRBV15 | - | TGTGCCACCAGCGGCGGGGACCCCCTTAAGACAGATACGCAGTATTTT | CATSGGDPLKTDTQYF
- | TRBJ2-2 | TRBV11-2 | TRBD1 | TGTGCCAGCAGCCCCGGGACAGGGACCACCGGGGAGCTGTTTTTT | CASSPGTGTTGELFF
- | TRBJ1-2 | TRBV19 | - | TGTGCCAGTAGTCCCAACACAGGCCTCGGGGGCTACACCTTC | CASSPNTGLGGYTF
- | TRBJ2-2 | TRBV5-4 | - | TGTGCCAGCAGCTCAAGGGATGGCGGGGAGCTGTTTTTT | CASSSRDGGELFF
- | TRBJ2-1 | TRBV5-1 | - | TGCGCCAGCAGCTTGGGATCTAGCGTGAATGAGCAGTTCTTC | CASSLGSSVNEQFF
- | TRBJ2-2 | TRBV10-3 | TRBD2 | TGTGCCATCAGTGGGGGACTAGCGGGAGTTTCCGGGGAGCTGTTTTTT | CAISGGLAGVSGELFF
- | TRBJ2-2 | TRBV5-5 | TRBD2 | TGTGCCAGCAGCTCTTCGACCGGGACTAGCTCCGGGGAGCTGTTTTTT | CASSSSTGTSSGELFF
- | TRBJ2-1 | TRBV5-1 | - | TGCGCCAGCAGCCCGGGGGGCACCTCCTACAATGAGCAGTTCTTC | CASSPGGTSYNEQFF
- | TRBJ2-7 | TRBV5-6 | TRBD1 | TGTGCCAGCAGCTTCTGGGACAGATCCTACGAGCAGTACTTC | CASSFWDRSYEQYF
once | TRBJ2-1 | TRBV7-2 | TRBD2 | TGTGCCAGCAGCCGCAGGACGGGAGGAGGGGATGAGCAGTTCTTC | CASSRRTGGGDEQFF
- | TRBJ2-1 | TRBV11-2 | - | TGTGCCAGCAGCTTCCATAGGGACCCCTACAATGAGCAGTTCTTC | CASSFHRDPYNEQFF
- | TRBJ2-2 | TRBV6-5 | - | TGTGCCAGCAGTTACGACAGCACAACCGGGGAGCTGTTTTTT | CASSYDSTTGELFF
- | TRBJ2-1 | TRBV2 | TRBD1 | TGTGCCAGCAGTGCGCAGGACAGGAGCTCCTACAATGAGCAGTTCTTC | CASSAQDRSSYNEQFF
- | TRBJ2-7 | TRBV28 | - | TGTGCCAGCAGGCAGGAAGCACCCTCCGAGCAGTACTTC | CASRQEAPSEQYF